A few counts support the clone carrying this TCR beta chain. Antigen specificity is unknown. The length of the CDR3 is 17 residues. Germline loops: CDR1 MNHEY, CDR2 SMNVEV (reference sequence). This entry belongs to a study of cytomegalovirus exposure and HLA in healthy donors. General observations from the study: At a 0.05 false discovery rate, a later analysis found 18,000 or so TCR beta sequences to be associated with HLA alleles. Most CMV-associated TCR beta chains were later found to appear HLA-restricted.

This PCR relied on a set of 60 Vbeta primers and 13 Jbeta primers. The repertoire was sequenced with immunoSEQ multiplex PCR; TCRdb's copy has only in-frame clones and lacks some. The table has some 170,000 clones, under 80% seen once. This chain connects TRBV27 to TRBJ2-5; 7 nucleotides match TRBD1. The last part of the DNA fits TRBJ2-7 better; the J call may be wrong. The sequencing input was PBMCs. This sequence was found in a man aged 40-55 years in good health and CMV-seronegative. Here the CDR3 reads CASSFSGGKPDTYEQYF. CDR3 DNA: TGTGCCAGCAGTTTCTCAGGGGGTAAGCCTGATACCTACGAGCAGTACTTC.